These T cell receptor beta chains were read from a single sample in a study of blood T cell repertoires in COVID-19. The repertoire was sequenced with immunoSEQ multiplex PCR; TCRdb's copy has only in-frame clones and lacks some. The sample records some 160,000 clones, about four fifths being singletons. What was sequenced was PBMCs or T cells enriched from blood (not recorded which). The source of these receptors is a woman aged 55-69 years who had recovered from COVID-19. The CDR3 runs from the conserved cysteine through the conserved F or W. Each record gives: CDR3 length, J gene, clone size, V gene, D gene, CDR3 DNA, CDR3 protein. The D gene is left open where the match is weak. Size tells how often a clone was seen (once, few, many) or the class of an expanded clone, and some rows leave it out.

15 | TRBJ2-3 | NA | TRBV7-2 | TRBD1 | TGTGCCAGCAGCTCACAGGGGGTAAGCACAGATACGCAGTATTTT | CASSSQGVSTDTQYF
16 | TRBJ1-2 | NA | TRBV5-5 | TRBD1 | TGTGCCAGCAGCTTGGGGGGACAGGGTGGTGTTGATGGCTACACCTTC | CASSLGGQGGVDGYTF
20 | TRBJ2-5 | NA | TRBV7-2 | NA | TGTGCCAGCAGCTTAGCCCCGACAGTGGGGGCGGGCCCACCGTGGTCGACCCAGTACTTC | CASSLAPTVGAGPPWSTQYF
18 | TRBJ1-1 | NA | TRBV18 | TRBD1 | TGTGCCAGCTCACCACGACCCCCGGGACAGTCGATGAACACTGAAGCTTTCTTT | CASSPRPPGQSMNTEAFF
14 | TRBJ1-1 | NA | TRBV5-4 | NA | TGTGCCAGCAGCTTGAAGCAGGGTCGAACTGAAGCTTTCTTT | CASSLKQGRTEAFF
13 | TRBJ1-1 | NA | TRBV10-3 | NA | TGTGCCATCAGTGGAGGTGTTGGCACTGAAGCTTTCTTT | CAISGGVGTEAFF
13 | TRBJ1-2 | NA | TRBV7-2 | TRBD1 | TGTGCCAGCAGCTTAGGGACAGGACCTTCCTACACCTTC | CASSLGTGPSYTF
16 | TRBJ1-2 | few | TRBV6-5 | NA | TGTGCCAGCAGTTACAGATCGTCAGGGGAAGGGTATGGCTACACCTTC | CASSYRSSGEGYGYTF
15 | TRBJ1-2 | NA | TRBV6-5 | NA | TGTGCCAGCAGAGGTAGGCAGCGGCTAGATTATGGCTACACCTTC | CASRGRQRLDYGYTF
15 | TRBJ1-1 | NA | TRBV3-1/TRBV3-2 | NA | TGTGCCAGCAGCCAAGCTCTGGGTGGGAGTACTGAAGCTTTCTTT | CASSQALGGSTEAFF
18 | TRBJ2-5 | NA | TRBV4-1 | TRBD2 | TGCGCCAGCAGCCGGAATACAGGGACTAGCGGGGTCGGGGAGACCCAGTACTTC | CASSRNTGTSGVGETQYF
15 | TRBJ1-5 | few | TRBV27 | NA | TGTGCCAGCAGTTTGTCGGGTGCGTGGCATCAGCCCCAGCATTTT | CASSLSGAWHQPQHF
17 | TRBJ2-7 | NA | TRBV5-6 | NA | TGTGCCAGCAGCTCATCCCCGTTAGCAGGGTACTCCTACGAGCAGTACTTC | CASSSSPLAGYSYEQYF
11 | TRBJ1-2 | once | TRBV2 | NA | TGTGCCAGCTCTCAGGGATATGGCTACACCTTC | CASSQGYGYTF
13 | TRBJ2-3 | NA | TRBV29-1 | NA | TGCAGCGTTCGGAGGGCGGGGACAGATACGCAGTATTTT | CSVRRAGTDTQYF
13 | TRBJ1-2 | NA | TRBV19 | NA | TGTGCCAGTAGTATACGGTCTGCCTATGGCTACACCTTC | CASSIRSAYGYTF
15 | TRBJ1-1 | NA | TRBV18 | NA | TGTGCCAGCTCACCACCGGCGGGGTTGGGAACTGAAGCTTTCTTT | CASSPPAGLGTEAFF
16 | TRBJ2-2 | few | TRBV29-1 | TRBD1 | TGCAGCGTTGAGGAGGGACAGGGGTTTAACACCGGGGAGCTGTTTTTT | CSVEEGQGFNTGELFF
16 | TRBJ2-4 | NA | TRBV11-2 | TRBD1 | TGTGCCAGCAGCTTAGATTGGACAGGGGTAGCGAACATTCAGTACTTC | CASSLDWTGVANIQYF
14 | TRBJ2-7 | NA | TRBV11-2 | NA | TGTGCCAGCAGCTTTTCCCCCAGGCAGCTCGAGCAGTACTTC | CASSFSPRQLEQYF
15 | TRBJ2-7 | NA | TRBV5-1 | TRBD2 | TGCGCCAGCAGCTTGGCCCCGGGGGGATTTGACGAGCAGTACTTC | CASSLAPGGFDEQYF
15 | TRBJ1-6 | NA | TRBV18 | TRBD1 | TGTGCCAGCTCACCTGCAGGGGGCGAATATTCACCCCTCCACTTT | CASSPAGGEYSPLHF
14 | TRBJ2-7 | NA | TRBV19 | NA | TGTGCCAGTAGTATAGATTCCTCAGCCTACGAGCAGTACTTC | CASSIDSSAYEQYF
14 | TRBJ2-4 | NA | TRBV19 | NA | TGTGCCAGTAGTATTCGGGAATCCAAAAACATTCAGTACTTC | CASSIRESKNIQYF
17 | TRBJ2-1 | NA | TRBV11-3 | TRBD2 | TGTGCCAGCAGCTTAGGGCTAGCGGGGGCCACCTACAATGAGCAGTTCTTC | CASSLGLAGATYNEQFF
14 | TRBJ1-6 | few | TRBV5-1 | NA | TGCGCCAGCAGCGCCGGAAACCCGCAGGGGCAGGTCCACTTT | CASSAGNPQGQVHF
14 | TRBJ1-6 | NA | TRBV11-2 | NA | TGTGCCAGCAGCTTAACAGGGTGGAATTCACCCCTCCACTTT | CASSLTGWNSPLHF
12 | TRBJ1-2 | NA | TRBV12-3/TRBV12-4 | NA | TGTGCCAGCAGTCAATCGGGCTATGGCTACACCTTC | CASSQSGYGYTF
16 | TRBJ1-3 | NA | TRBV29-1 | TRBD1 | TGCAGCGTTGAAGTGGACAGGGCCTCCTTGAGAAACACCATATATTTT | CSVEVDRASLRNTIYF
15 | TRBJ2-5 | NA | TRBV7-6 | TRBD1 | TGTGCCAGCAGCTGGACAGGGTCAGGGTTACAGACCCAGTACTTC | CASSWTGSGLQTQYF
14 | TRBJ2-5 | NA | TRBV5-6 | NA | TGTGCCAGCAGCTTGATTTCGTCGGGGGAGACCCAGTACTTC | CASSLISSGETQYF
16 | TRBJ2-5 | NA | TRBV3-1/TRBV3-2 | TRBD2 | TGTGCCAGCAGCCCGTATACTAGCGGGGGCGGTGGGGCCCAGTACTTC | CASSPYTSGGGGAQYF
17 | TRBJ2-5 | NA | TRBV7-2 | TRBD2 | TGTGCCAGCAGCACCCACCATGGGGCGGGGGGACCGGAGACCCAGTACTTC | CASSTHHGAGGPETQYF
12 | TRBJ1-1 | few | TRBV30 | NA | TGTGCCTGGAGCGTCAGGACAGCTAAAGCTTTCTTT | CAWSVRTAKAFF
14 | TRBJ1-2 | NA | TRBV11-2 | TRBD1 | TGTGCCAGCAGCAACACAGGGGCTACCTATGGCTACACCTTC | CASSNTGATYGYTF
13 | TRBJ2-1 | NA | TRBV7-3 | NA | TGTGCCAGCAGCCGGACTACTTACAATGAGCAGTTCTTC | CASSRTTYNEQFF
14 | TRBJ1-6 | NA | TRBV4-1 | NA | TGCGCCAGCAGCAAAGGAACGGAGAATTCACCCCTCCACTTT | CASSKGTENSPLHF
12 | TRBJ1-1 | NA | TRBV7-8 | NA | TGTGCCAGCAGCCCCCGACTCCCCGAAGCTTTCTTT | CASSPRLPEAFF
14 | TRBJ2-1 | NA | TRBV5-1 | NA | TGCGCCAGCAGCTTGGAACAGGGAGTCAATGAGCAGTTCTTC | CASSLEQGVNEQFF
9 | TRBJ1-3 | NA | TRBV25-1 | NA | TGTGCCAGCCAGACTACCATATATTTT | CASQTTIYF
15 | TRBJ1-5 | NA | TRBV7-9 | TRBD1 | TGTGCCAGCAGCTCCGGGACAGGATACAATCAGCCCCAGCATTTT | CASSSGTGYNQPQHF
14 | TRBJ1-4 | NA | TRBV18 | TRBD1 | TGTGCCAGCTCACCTACAGGGGCTGGTGAAAAACTGTTTTTT | CASSPTGAGEKLFF
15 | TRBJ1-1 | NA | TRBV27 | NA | TGTGCCAGCAGTTTGAGAAACAGAGCGAACACTGAAGCTTTCTTT | CASSLRNRANTEAFF
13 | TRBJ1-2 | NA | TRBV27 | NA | TGTGCCAGCAGTTTCCACTCACGCTATGGCTACACCTTC | CASSFHSRYGYTF
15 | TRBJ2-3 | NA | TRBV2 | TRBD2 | TGTGCCAGCAGTCAAGGGACTAGCGCTTCAGATACGCAGTATTTT | CASSQGTSASDTQYF